Each of the 21 T cell receptor beta chains below was sequenced from the same sample in a study of OX40 agonist ivuxolimab in advanced cancers. Profiling relied on immunoSEQ multiplex PCR, and the TCRdb table lists in-frame clones only, not all of them. The sample consists of roughly 25,000 clones, approximately 80% of them appearing once. Here the sequenced sample was CD4+ or CD8+ T cells sorted from blood, taken in a trial of the OX40 agonist ivuxolimab. All receptors derive from an adult with an advanced solid tumor such as melanoma, head and neck, liver or kidney cancer.

The chain combines TRBV28 with TRBJ1-6, with TRBD1 matching over 9 bases. The CDR3 has 13 residues. Losses at the gene ends were 10 bases for V and 13 bases for J; bases not matched to a gene: 11. Germline V gene data show CDR1 as MDHEN and CDR2 as SYDVKM. Here the CDR3 reads CATRTGAGSPLHF. The CDR3 DNA sequence: TGTGCCACCCGGACAGGGGCAGGTTCGCCCCTCCACTTT.

The chain employs TRBV29-1 and TRBJ2-3, with 7 bases matching TRBD2. V dropped 6 bases and J dropped 6; count of bases not matched to a gene: 3. Germline CDR1 is SQVTM and CDR2 is ANQGSEA. The CDR3 runs to 11 residues. In nucleotides, the CDR3 is TGCAGCGTGAGCGGGGAGGATACGCAGTATTTT. This sequence encodes CSVSGEDTQYF.

The rearrangement uses TRBV20-1 and TRBJ1-2, with D possibly TRBD1 on 5 matching bases. Germline values: CDR1 DFQATT, CDR2 SNEGSKA (reference sequence). V shed 3 bases and J shed 3 bases, with 5 bases lying between them. The CDR3 extends over 11 amino acids. The CDR3 DNA follows: TGCAGTGCTAGCAGGGACTATGGCTACACCTTC. This encodes CSASRDYGYTF.

In this sample, this clone turned up once. The rearrangement joins TRBV5-1 to TRBJ1-2, with D tentatively TRBD1 (5 bases). CDR3 length: 13 residues. The V end lost 4 bases, the J end lost 8 bases, and 15 bases lay between the germline ends. From germline, CDR1 is SGHRS and CDR2 YFSETQ. The CDR3 region is CASSLGGWKGYTF. Here the CDR3 DNA reads TGCGCCAGCAGCCTCGGGGGGTGGAAGGGCTACACCTTC.

This sequence joins TRBV6-1 and TRBJ2-7; D unresolved. V was clipped by 7 bases and J by 2 bases, with 18 bases between them. CDR3 length: 15 amino acids. Germline V gene sequence: CDR1 MNHNS, CDR2 SASEGT. Here the CDR3 reads CASMGGSAIAYEQYF. DNA of the CDR3: TGTGCCAGCATGGGTGGCAGCGCCATTGCCTACGAGCAGTACTTC.

The rearrangement uses TRBV2 and TRBJ2-5, with 7 bases matching TRBD2. The CDR3 totals 14 residues. The germline gives CDR1 SNHLY, CDR2 FYNNEI. Trimming removed 8 bases from V and 5 bases from J; junction bases left unmatched: 11. For the CDR3, the DNA is TGTGCCAGCCCAGAACTAGCGTGGGGGGAGACCCAGTACTTC. Translated: CASPELAWGETQYF.

The gene calls are TRBV7-2 and TRBJ2-1, with D perhaps TRBD2 (5 bases). The germline V and J ends were trimmed by 5 bases and 9 bases, with 14 bases remaining between them. The CDR3 is 13 residues long. CDR1 SGHTA and CDR2 FQGNSA come from the germline V gene. The CDR3 DNA reads TGTGCCAGCAGCCTCTTTGACCGGGGTGAGCAGTTCTTC. It specifies CASSLFDRGEQFF.

The chain combines TRBV28 with TRBJ2-3, with 9 positions matching TRBD2. The germline gives CDR1 MDHEN, CDR2 SYDVKM. Trimming cost V 8 bases and J 2 bases; bases outside gene matches: 5. The CDR3 sequence is 14 residues long. The CDR3 sequence: CASRAGGVTDTQYF. For the CDR3, the DNA is TGTGCCAGCCGCGCGGGAGGGGTCACAGATACGCAGTATTTT.

The rearrangement joins TRBV4-2 to TRBJ2-4; 8 nucleotides match TRBD1. The CDR3 loop spans 17 amino acids. Germline V gene data show CDR1 as LGHNA and CDR2 as YNFKEQ. J gave up 2 bases and V 6 bases, and 12 bases lay outside the gene matches. The CDR3 spells CASRSSGGGLTKNIQYF. The CDR3 DNA sequence: TGTGCCAGCAGATCTTCAGGGGGCGGTTTGACCAAAAACATTCAGTACTTC.

As concerns this clone: Other DNA sequences in the same sample also yield this CDR3. The V call is TRBV28, the J call TRBJ1-3, with a possible D match to TRBD1 (5 bases). CDR1 and CDR2 from the germline V gene are MDHEN and SYDVKM. This CDR3 comprises 18 residues. V was cut by 6 bases and J by 0 bases, with 21 bases left in between. The CDR3 DNA sequence: TGTGCCAGCAGCTTAGGCAGGGAGGGTTGGGGCTCTGGAAACACCATATATTTT. Amino acids: CASSLGREGWGSGNTIYF.

This clone was seen just once. The genes are TRBV28 and TRBJ1-2, with D tentatively TRBD1 (5 bases). V was shortened by 6 bases and J by 7 bases, with 15 bases between the two germline ends. Germline CDR1 and CDR2: MDHEN and SYDVKM. The CDR3 contains 13 residues. The CDR3 loop is CASRGPVFGGYTF. CDR3 nucleotide sequence: TGTGCCAGCAGGGGACCAGTTTTCGGTGGCTACACCTTC.

This rearrangement joins TRBV19 to TRBJ2-3; 8 bases fit TRBD1. V trimming: 4 bases; J trimming: 14 bases; junction bases outside the gene matches: 8. The CDR3 has 12 amino acids. Germline CDR1 reads LNHDA; CDR2 reads SQIVND (reference sequence). Here the CDR3 reads CASSSRTGIWYF. CDR3 coding DNA: TGTGCCAGTAGTAGTCGGACAGGGATATGGTATTTT.

This chain uses TRBV5-1 with TRBJ2-5; no clear D gene. Looked up from germline, CDR1 is SGHRS and CDR2 is YFSETQ. V was trimmed by 0 bases and J by 3 bases, leaving 9 bases between them. This CDR3 contains 14 residues. CDR3 amino acids: CASSLGLPEETQYF. DNA of the CDR3: TGCGCCAGCAGCTTGGGTCTACCAGAAGAGACCCAGTACTTC.

The chain carries TRBV5-1 and TRBJ2-1, with D possibly called TRBD1 or TRBD2 (6 bases each). V gave up 0 bases and J gave up 10 bases, with 17 bases separating them. Germline CDR1 is SGHRS and CDR2 is YFSETQ. The CDR3 has 15 amino acids. CDR3 nucleotide sequence: TGCGCCAGCAGCTTGGCTGGGGGGCGTAATCCGGAGCAGTTCTTC. Translation gives CASSLAGGRNPEQFF.

This clone was detected only a few times. The rearrangement links TRBV11-2 to TRBJ2-7; D possibly matches TRBD1 or TRBD2 (5 bases each). Germline V gene sequence: CDR1 SGHAT, CDR2 FQNNGV. This CDR3 contains 14 residues. Trimming stripped 5 bases from V and 3 bases from J, with 14 bases between. The CDR3 protein is CASSPERGSYEQYF. CDR3 nucleotides: TGTGCCAGCAGCCCAGAGAGGGGAAGCTACGAGCAGTACTTC.

The chain uses TRBV7-3 and TRBJ2-5; 7 bases map to TRBD2. There are 16 residues in the CDR3. Germline CDR1 and CDR2: SGHTA and FQGTGA. After removal of 2 bases from V and 4 bases from J, the junction contained 10 bases not matched to a gene. CDR3 nucleotides: TGTGCCAGCAGCTTATCGGGCGGGAGTGGCCGAGAGACCCAGTACTTC. It is translated as CASSLSGGSGRETQYF.

The chain joins TRBV19 to TRBJ2-7; D is possibly TRBD1 or TRBD2 (5 bases each). CDR3 size: 16 residues. V gave up 5 bases and J gave up 0 bases, with 17 bases separating them. The germline CDR1 and CDR2 sequences are LNHDA and SQIVND (reference sequence). The CDR3 loop reads CASSFRGVRSSYEQYF. DNA for the CDR3: TGTGCCAGTAGTTTCCGGGGCGTCAGGAGCTCCTACGAGCAGTACTTC. The full variable domain, with the rest looked up from reference TRBV19 and TRBJ2-7, is DGGITQSPKYLFRKEGQNVTLSCEQNLNHDAMYWYRQDPGQGLRLIYYSQIVNDFQKGDIAEGYSVSREKKESFPLTVTSAQKNPTAFYLCASSFRGVRSSYEQYFGPGTRLTVT.

Comment on this clone: The germline gene is not matched at one end of the junction; a read error may be the cause. The chain has TRBV7-7 and TRBJ2-1; tentatively, D is TRBD1 or TRBD2 (5 bases each). This CDR3 region has 13 residues. The germline CDR1 and CDR2 sequences are SSHAT and FNYEAQ (reference sequence). The CDR3 sequence is CASSLGRENEQFF. In DNA, the CDR3 is TGTGCTAGCAGCTTAGGCAGGGAGAATGAGCAGTTCTTC.

The chain is built from TRBV15 and TRBJ2-3; TRBD2 agrees at 13 bases. The CDR3 runs 16 residues. The V segment lost 0 bases and the J segment 4 bases; nucleotides outside the gene matches: 1. Germline-derived CDR1 and CDR2 are LNHNV and YYDKDF (reference sequence). DNA for the CDR3: TGTGCCACCAGCAGAGATGGACTAGCGGGAGCAGATACGCAGTATTTT. Its protein product is CATSRDGLAGADTQYF.

The V call is TRBV10-3, the J call TRBJ1-1; 11 nucleotides match TRBD1. The CDR3 contains 17 residues. Losses at the gene ends were 1 base for V and 5 bases for J; bases not matched to a gene: 9. Germline V gives CDR1 ENHRY, CDR2 SYGVKD. The CDR3 DNA is TGTGCCATCAGTGAGTTGGGACTTGGGACAGGGGGAACTGAAGCTTTCTTT. Residues: CAISELGLGTGGTEAFF.

The chain uses TRBV29-1 and TRBJ2-3, with 7 nucleotides matching TRBD2. The CDR3 is 14 residues long. Germline CDR1 reads SQVTM; CDR2 reads ANQGSEA. J was trimmed by 4 bases and V by 7 bases; bases with no gene match: 11. The CDR3 DNA reads TGCAGCGCCGCCCGGGGGGAGGTTGCAGATACGCAGTATTTT. Translated, it gives CSAARGEVADTQYF.